This TCR beta chain was recovered during a study of blood T cell repertoires in COVID-19. The ends were cut back, 0 bases at V and 3 bases at J, with 9 bases in the middle. The CDR3 loop spans 15 amino acids. Germline V gives CDR1 LGHNA, CDR2 YSLEER. Sequencing was performed with immunoSEQ multiplex PCR; in TCRdb, only in-frame clones are kept and a portion is missing. The table lists approximately 230,000 clones, under 90% of them singletons. Sequencing was done on a sample of peripheral blood. The chain is built from TRBV4-3 and TRBJ2-1, with D hard to call. This clonotype was obtained from a man aged 30-40 years with active or convalescent COVID-19. This chain's CDR3 is CASSQEASNYNEQFF. The CDR3 region has the DNA TGCGCCAGCAGCCAAGAAGCGTCGAACTACAATGAGCAGTTCTTC.